This T cell receptor (beta chain) was captured in a study of response to subunit inactivated influenza vaccine. TCRdb re-called the RT-PCR reads through MiXCR, storing one row per CDR3 protein. The data hold over 650,000 distinct CDR3 sequences, with about a fifth observed a single time. Whole-study findings and limits: The authors suggested that few new T cells are recruited per seasonal influenza vaccination.

With respect to this clonotype: Its antigen is not known.

This material consisted of PBMCs from blood, taken 4 to 6 days after vaccination. The receptor's source is a man aged 50-59 years who received an inactivated influenza vaccine.

The CDR3 nucleotides read TGTGCCAGCAGCTTCTCAGGGGCCTACGAGCAGTACTTC. Translation: CASSFSGAYEQYF. This rearrangement joins TRBV11-2 to TRBJ2-7, with D possibly matching TRBD1 (6 bases). CDR3 length equals 13 residues. With 3 bases removed from V and 2 bases from J, the gap between germline ends came to 8 bases. The germline gives CDR1 SGHAT, CDR2 FQNNGV.